The clone carrying this T cell receptor beta chain was counted only a few times. The antigen is undetermined. This entry is derived from a study of cytomegalovirus exposure and HLA in healthy donors. The overall study: A prior analysis found about 120 million unique TCR beta sequences from 170 million or so T cells.

This CDR3 region has 14 residues. V lost 4 bases and J lost 4, with 13 bases in between. The germline V gene has CDR1 LNHDA and CDR2 SQIVND (reference sequence). Primers for the PCR totalled 60 Vbeta and 13 Jbeta. Produced via immunoSEQ multiplex PCR; TCRdb's table is partial and in-frame only. The sample has 90,000 to 130,000 clones, 55% to 70% seen once. Study outcomes and limitations: A later analysis linked a missense DCLRE1C variant to TCR beta V- and J-gene trimming. TCR sequences were mostly rare, though some public TCRs occurred in many donors.

The specimen sequenced was PBMCs. The V gene is TRBV19, the J gene TRBJ1-1; the D gene is possibly TRBD1 (6 bases). The clonotype comes from a woman aged 25-40 years in good health and CMV-seronegative. CDR3 amino acids: CASSTLDSRTEAFF. CDR3 nucleotide sequence: TGTGCCAGTAGTACCCTGGACAGTCGCACTGAAGCTTTCTTT.